Sequencing of this T cell receptor beta chain was carried out in a study of T cell responses to AZD1222 COVID-19 vaccine. Study-wide findings and caveats: Variant regions that are unmutated are reportedly the target of nearly half of spike-specific TCRs. Donors skewed white British and female; clonal diversity was possibly underestimated.

As for this clone: Its antigen is currently unknown.

The protocol was immunoSEQ multiplex PCR, while the TCRdb copy is restricted to in-frame clones and leaves out a portion. The repertoire holds about 170,000 clones, with 92% as singletons. The ends were cut back, 3 bases at V and 3 bases at J, with 12 bases in the middle. The CDR3 has 14 amino acids. Germline V gene data show CDR1 as SGHTA and CDR2 as FQGNSA. Specimen: peripheral blood, collected on day 0 of AZD1222 vaccination. This chain joins TRBV7-2 and TRBJ2-7; no firm D call. This clonotype originated in an adult in good health. The CDR3 DNA follows: TGTGCCAGCAGCTTTATGTCGTCCGTCTACGAGCAGTACTTC. This gives the protein CASSFMSSVYEQYF.